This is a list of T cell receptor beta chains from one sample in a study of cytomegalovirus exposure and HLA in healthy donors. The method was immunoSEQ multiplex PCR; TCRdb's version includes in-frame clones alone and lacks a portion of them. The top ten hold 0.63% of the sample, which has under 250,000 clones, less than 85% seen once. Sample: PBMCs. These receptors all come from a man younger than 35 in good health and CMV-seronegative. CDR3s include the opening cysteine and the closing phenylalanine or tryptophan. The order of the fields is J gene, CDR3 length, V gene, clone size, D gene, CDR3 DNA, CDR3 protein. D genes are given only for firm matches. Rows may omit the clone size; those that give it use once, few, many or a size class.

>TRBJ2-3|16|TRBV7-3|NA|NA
TGTGCCAGCAGCTTAGGGACTCGAGGTTCGGGAGATACGCAGTATTTT
CASSLGTRGSGDTQYF
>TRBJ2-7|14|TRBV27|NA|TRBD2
TGTGCCAGCAGTCCGGGACTAGCACTCTACGAGCAGTACTTC
CASSPGLALYEQYF
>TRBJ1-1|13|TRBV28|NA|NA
TGTGCCAGCAGATGGAGTCGGGTCGGTGAAGCTTTCTTT
CASRWSRVGEAFF
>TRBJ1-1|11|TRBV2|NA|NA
TGTGCCAGCATAAAGAACACTGAAGCTTTCTTT
CASIKNTEAFF
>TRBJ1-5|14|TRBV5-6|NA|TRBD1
TGTGCCAGCAGCTCCCGACAGGGACATCAGCCCCAGCATTTT
CASSSRQGHQPQHF
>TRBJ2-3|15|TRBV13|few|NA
TGTGCCAGCAGGCCATCTTCTTCCCAGGTGGATACGCAGTATTTT
CASRPSSSQVDTQYF
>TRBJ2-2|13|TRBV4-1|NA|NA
TGCGCCAGCAGCCAAGACAGGGGCGGGGAGCTGTTTTTT
CASSQDRGGELFF
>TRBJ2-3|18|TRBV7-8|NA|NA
TGTGCCAGCAGCCTCGCGTTGGGGGGTTACTCTAGCACAGATACGCAGTATTTT
CASSLALGGYSSTDTQYF
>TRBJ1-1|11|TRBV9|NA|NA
TGTGCCAGCAGCTCTGACACTGAAGCTTTCTTT
CASSSDTEAFF
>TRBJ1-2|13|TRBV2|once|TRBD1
TGTGCCAGCAGTGATTGGGACAGCTATGGCTACACCTTC
CASSDWDSYGYTF
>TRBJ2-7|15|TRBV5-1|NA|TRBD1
TGCGCCAGCAGCTTGGGACAGGGGGCTTCCTACGAGCAGTACTTC
CASSLGQGASYEQYF
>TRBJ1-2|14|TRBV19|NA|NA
TGTGCCAGTAGTACGACAGTAGCTAACTATGGCTACACCTTC
CASSTTVANYGYTF
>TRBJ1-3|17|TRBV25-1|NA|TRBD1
TGTGCCAGCAGTGAATTTGGGACAGGGATAGCTGGAAACACCATATATTTT
CASSEFGTGIAGNTIYF
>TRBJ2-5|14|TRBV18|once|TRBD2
TGTGCCAGTAACCTACGGGGGGGCCAAGAGACCCAGTACTTC
CASNLRGGQETQYF
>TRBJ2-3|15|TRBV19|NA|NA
TGTGCCAGTAGCCGGACTACGGGGAGCACAGATACGCAGTATTTT
CASSRTTGSTDTQYF
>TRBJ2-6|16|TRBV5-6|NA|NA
TGTGCCAGCAGCTTGGTAGGGGGAAGTGGGGCCAACGTCCTGACTTTC
CASSLVGGSGANVLTF
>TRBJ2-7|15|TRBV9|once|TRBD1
TGTGCCAGCAGCGTAGCATACGACAGGGTTTACGAGCAGTACTTC
CASSVAYDRVYEQYF
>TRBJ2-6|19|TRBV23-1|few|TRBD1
TGCGCCAGCAGTCATCAGGACAGGGGGGCGGCCTCTGGGGCCAACGTCCTGACTTTC
CASSHQDRGAASGANVLTF
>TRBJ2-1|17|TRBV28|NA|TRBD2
TGTGCCAGCAGTTTACAAGCGGGAGGTAGGTCCTACAATGAGCAGTTCTTC
CASSLQAGGRSYNEQFF
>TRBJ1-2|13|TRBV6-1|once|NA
TGTGCCAGCACCACGGGAGGGGGCTATGGCTACACCTTC
CASTTGGGYGYTF
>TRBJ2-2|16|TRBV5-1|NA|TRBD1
TGCGCCAGCTTTCCCCCAGGACAGGGGAACACCGGGGAGCTGTTTTTT
CASFPPGQGNTGELFF
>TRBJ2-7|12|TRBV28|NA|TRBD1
TGTGCCAGCAGTAACAGGGGCTACGAGCAGTACTTC
CASSNRGYEQYF
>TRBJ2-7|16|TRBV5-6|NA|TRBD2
TGTGCCAGCAGTGAGAGACTAGCGGGAGCCCTCTACGAGCAGTACTTC
CASSERLAGALYEQYF
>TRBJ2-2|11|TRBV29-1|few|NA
TGCAGCGTTCGGGTGACCGGGGAGCTGTTTTTT
CSVRVTGELFF
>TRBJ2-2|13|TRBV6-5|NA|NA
TGTGCCAGCAGTTACCCAGGAACCGGGGAGCTGTTTTTT
CASSYPGTGELFF
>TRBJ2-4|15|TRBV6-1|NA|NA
TGTGCCAGCAGTGAATCGCCCCGCCGGGAGAACATTCAGTACTTC
CASSESPRRENIQYF
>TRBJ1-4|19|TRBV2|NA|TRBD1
TGTGCCAGCACCAGTGTGGGGACAGCCCGCTTGTCTCTTAATGAAAAACTGTTTTTT
CASTSVGTARLSLNEKLFF
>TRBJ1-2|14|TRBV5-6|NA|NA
TGTGCCAGCGCCGCCAGGGATTATTTAGGGGCGGGAACCTTC
CASAARDYLGAGTF
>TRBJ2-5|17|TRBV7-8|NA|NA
TGTGCCAGCAGCTTAGTTGAGTGGCGGGATCAACAAGAGACCCAGTACTTC
CASSLVEWRDQQETQYF
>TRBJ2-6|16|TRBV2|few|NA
TGTGCCAGCAGCGCGGGACGGAACTCTGGGGCCAACGTCCTGACTTTC
CASSAGRNSGANVLTF
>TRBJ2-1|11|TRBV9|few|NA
TGTGCCAGCAGCGACGGGAATGAGCAGTTCTTC
CASSDGNEQFF
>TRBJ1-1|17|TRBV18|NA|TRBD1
TGTGCCAGCTCACCTGGGACAGGGGGCGCGATCTACACTGAAGCTTTCTTT
CASSPGTGGAIYTEAFF
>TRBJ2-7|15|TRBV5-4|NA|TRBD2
TGTGCCAGCAGTGCCGGAGTAGCGGGCACCTACGAGCAGTACTTC
CASSAGVAGTYEQYF
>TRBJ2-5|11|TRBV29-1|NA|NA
TGCAGCGTCAGGCCTGGGGAGACCCAGTACTTC
CSVRPGETQYF
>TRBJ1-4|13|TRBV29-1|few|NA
TGCAGCGTCGAGGAGGGGACTTCTGAAAAACTGTTTTTT
CSVEEGTSEKLFF
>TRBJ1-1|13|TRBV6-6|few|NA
TGTGCCAGCAGTTACGGGGGGTCAGCTGAAGCTTTCTTT
CASSYGGSAEAFF
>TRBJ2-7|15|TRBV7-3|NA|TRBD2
TGTGCCAGCAGCTCTTCTAGCGGGCACTCCTACGAGCAGTACTTC
CASSSSSGHSYEQYF
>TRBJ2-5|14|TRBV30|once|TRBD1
TGTGCCTGGAGTGTACTCGGGACAGGGGAGACCCAGTACTTC
CAWSVLGTGETQYF
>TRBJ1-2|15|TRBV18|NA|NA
TGTGCCAGCTCACCGCGACAGGTTCCTAACTATGGCTACACCTTC
CASSPRQVPNYGYTF
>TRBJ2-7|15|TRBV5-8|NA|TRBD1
TGTGCCAGCAGCGCCGGACAGGGGTTTCCCTACGAGCAGTACTTC
CASSAGQGFPYEQYF
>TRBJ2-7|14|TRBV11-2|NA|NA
TGTGCCAGCAGCTTAGCAGGGTTCTCCTACGAGCAGTACTTC
CASSLAGFSYEQYF
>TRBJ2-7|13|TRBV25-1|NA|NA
TGTGCCAGCAGTGAACAGGACTCCTACGAGCAGTACTTC
CASSEQDSYEQYF
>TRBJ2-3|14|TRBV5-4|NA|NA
TGTGCCAGCAGCCTGGGGGCTGGCACAGATACGCAGTATTTT
CASSLGAGTDTQYF
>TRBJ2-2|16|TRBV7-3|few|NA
TGTGCCAGCAGCTTATACGCCGCCGGGAACACCGGGGAGCTGTTTTTT
CASSLYAAGNTGELFF
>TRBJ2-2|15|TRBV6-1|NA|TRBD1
TGTGCCAGCAGTACAGGGGATAGAAGCACCGGGGAGCTGTTTTTT
CASSTGDRSTGELFF
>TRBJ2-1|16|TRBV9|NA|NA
TGTGCCAGCAGCCCGACGTGGGTAGCGGCTTACAATGAGCAGTTCTTC
CASSPTWVAAYNEQFF
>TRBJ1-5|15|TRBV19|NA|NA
TGTGCCAGTAGTGCAACAAACAGAGTAGGACAGCCCCAGCATTTT
CASSATNRVGQPQHF
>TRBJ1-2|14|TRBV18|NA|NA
TGTGCCAGCTCACCAAGAGCGGGGGACTATGGCTACACCTTC
CASSPRAGDYGYTF
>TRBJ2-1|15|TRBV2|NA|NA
TGTGCCAGCAGTGAAGTTAGCGTCTTGGGCAATGAGCAGTTCTTC
CASSEVSVLGNEQFF
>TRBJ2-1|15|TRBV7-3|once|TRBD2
TGTGCCAGCAGCTTATTAGGCGGGGGCTACAATGAGCAGTTCTTC
CASSLLGGGYNEQFF